This T cell receptor beta chain was documented in a study of T cell repertoires in cytomegalovirus infection. This clonotype was counted between two and nine times. TCRdb re-derived calls from the reads in MiXCR, one entry per CDR3 protein. The profile covers over 200,000 distinct CDR3 sequences, with roughly 13% appearing a single time and about 8.7% taken by the ten largest. The TCR sequence derives from a human donor in good health (CMV status not recorded). Some clones in this sample may be carry-over from other donors' samples. Sequencing was performed on PBMCs.

The CDR3 region has the DNA TGTGCCAGCAGCCCTGGAATAGGATACAATGAGCAGTTCTTC. It translates to CASSPGIGYNEQFF. The chain combines TRBV7-3 with TRBJ2-1; D is undetermined. Germline V lookup: CDR1 SGHTA, CDR2 FQGTGA. CDR3 size: 14 residues. V gave up 5 bases and J gave up 4 bases, with 12 bases separating them.